The T cell receptor beta chain described here comes from a study of technical replicates of blood from a few donors. The CDR3 is made up of 15 amino acids. The V end was cut by 4 bases, the J end by 5 bases, with 18 bases between. The germline V gene encodes CDR1 SGHNT and CDR2 YYREEE (reference sequence). Sequenced by immunoSEQ multiplex PCR; TCRdb stores in-frame clones only, minus some. The sample consists of more than 65,000 clones, around 94% of them appearing once. The chain uses TRBV5-4 and TRBJ1-1; TRBD1 is a possible D gene (6 bases). This TCR derives from a human donor in good health. Sequenced: T cells isolated from PBMCs. CDR3 sequence (DNA): TGTGCCAGCAGCCCCCCGGGGGGGGCGTTAACTGAAGCTTTCTTT. Protein sequence: CASSPPGGALTEAFF.